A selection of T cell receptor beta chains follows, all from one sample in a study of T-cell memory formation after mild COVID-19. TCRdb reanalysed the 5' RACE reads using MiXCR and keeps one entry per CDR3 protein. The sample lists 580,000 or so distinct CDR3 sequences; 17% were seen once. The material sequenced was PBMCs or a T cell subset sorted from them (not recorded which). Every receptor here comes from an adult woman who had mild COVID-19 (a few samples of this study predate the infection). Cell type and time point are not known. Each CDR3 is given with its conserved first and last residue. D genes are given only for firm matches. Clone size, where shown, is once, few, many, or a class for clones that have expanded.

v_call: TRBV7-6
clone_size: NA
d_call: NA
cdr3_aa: CASSLGAGRRTNEKLFF

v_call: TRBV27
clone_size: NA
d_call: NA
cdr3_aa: CASSLQRLRFSYNSPLHF

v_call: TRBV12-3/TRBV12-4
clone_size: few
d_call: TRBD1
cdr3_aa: CASSFPGQGTYEQYF

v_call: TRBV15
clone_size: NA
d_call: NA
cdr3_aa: CATSREIGRGGTEAFF

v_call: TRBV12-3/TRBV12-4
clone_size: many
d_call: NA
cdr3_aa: CASNGDPGTQYF

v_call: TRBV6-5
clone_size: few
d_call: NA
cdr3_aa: CASSYEGSDNSPLHF

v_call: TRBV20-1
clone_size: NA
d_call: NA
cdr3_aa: CSARDRWEQFF

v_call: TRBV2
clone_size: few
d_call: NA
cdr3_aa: CASSGTGPYGYTF

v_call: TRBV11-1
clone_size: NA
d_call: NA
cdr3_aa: CASSLVRDIQYF

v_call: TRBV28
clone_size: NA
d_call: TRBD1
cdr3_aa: CASSLWGQGITGELFF

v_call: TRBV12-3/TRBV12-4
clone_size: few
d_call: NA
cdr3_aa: CASSSQTGRVGYGYTF

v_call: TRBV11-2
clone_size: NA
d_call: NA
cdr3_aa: CASSLASGTGTEAFF

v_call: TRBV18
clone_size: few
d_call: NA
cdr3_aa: CASLGGNTEAFF

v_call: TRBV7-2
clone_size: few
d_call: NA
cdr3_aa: CASSLDSAPGNTIYF

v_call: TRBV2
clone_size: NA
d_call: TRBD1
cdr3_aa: CASDEGTASSYGYTF

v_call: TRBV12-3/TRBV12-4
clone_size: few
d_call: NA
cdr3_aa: CASSLGIPGDTQYF

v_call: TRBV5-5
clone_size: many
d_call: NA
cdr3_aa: CASSAITTGRGEQYF

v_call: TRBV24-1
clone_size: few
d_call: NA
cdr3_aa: CATSDPGSEQYF

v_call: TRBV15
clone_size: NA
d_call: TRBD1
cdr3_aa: CATSRARQGAYEQYF

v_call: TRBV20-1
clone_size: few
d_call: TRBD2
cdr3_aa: CSARDRTSGAYEQYF

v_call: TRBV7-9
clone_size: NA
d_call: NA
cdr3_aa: CASSSDWNTGELFF

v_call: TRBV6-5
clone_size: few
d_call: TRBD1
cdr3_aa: CASSPRTGYGNQPQHF